The 24 T cell receptor beta chains presented below share a single source sample, sequenced in a study of identical twins. Using its own MiXCR run on the 5' RACE reads, TCRdb lists one record per CDR3 protein. This table has some 440,000 distinct CDR3 sequences, 24% appearing once. The sample also formed part of further work on T cells expressing NK-cell markers.

Material: CD4+ T cells sorted from blood. The origin of the receptors is a woman between 18 and 29 years old in good health.

This clonotype was detected a few times. V usage is TRBV11-1 and J usage is TRBJ2-1; 7 nucleotides align to TRBD2. Germline-derived CDR1 and CDR2 are SGHAT and FQDESV (reference sequence). The CDR3 spans 16 residues. V was pared by 5 bases and J by 0 bases, with 7 bases of the junction left unmatched. The CDR3 sequence is CASSLKRGSSYNEQFF. As DNA, the CDR3 is TGTGCCAGCAGCCTGAAGCGGGGAAGCTCCTACAATGAGCAGTTCTTC.

The rearrangement links TRBV6-1 to TRBJ2-4, with a possible D match to TRBD2 (6 bases). Germline CDR1 reads MNHNS; CDR2 reads SASEGT. CDR3 length: 14 amino acids. V gave up 1 base and J gave up 7 bases, with 11 bases separating them. In DNA, the CDR3 is TGTGCCAGCAGTGAAGAAGGAGGGTGGAACATTCAGTACTTC. Encoded protein: CASSEEGGWNIQYF.

This clonotype was seen a handful of times. The rearrangement uses TRBV12-3 or TRBV12-4 and TRBJ1-1, with 7 bases aligning to TRBD1. The CDR3 sequence is 14 residues long. With V trimmed by 5 bases and J by 0 bases, 3 bases remained unmatched. CDR3 DNA: TGTGCCAGCAGTCAGGGACAGTTGAACACTGAAGCTTTCTTT. Translating gives CASSQGQLNTEAFF.

This chain uses TRBV20-1 with TRBJ2-1, with TRBD2 as a possible D gene (6 bases). This CDR3 has 14 residues. The germline CDR1 and CDR2 sequences are DFQATT and SNEGSKA (reference sequence). Trimming shortened V by 5 bases and J by 2 bases, and 13 bases separated the two germline ends. In DNA form, the CDR3 reads TGCAGTGCTTCGAAGCGGGTCCCCTACAATGAGCAGTTCTTC. This translates into CSASKRVPYNEQFF.

The chain combines TRBV12-3 or TRBV12-4 with TRBJ2-7; 9 positions match TRBD1. The CDR3 has 13 residues. Trimming at V came to 10 bases and at J to 2 bases, leaving 6 bases not matched to a gene. The CDR3: CAIGQGITYEQYF. CDR3 nucleotide sequence: TGTGCCATCGGACAGGGGATAACCTACGAGCAGTACTTC.

This rearrangement joins TRBV20-1 to TRBJ2-1, with 7 bases matching TRBD2. CDR1 and CDR2 (germline): DFQATT, SNEGSKA (reference sequence). Trimming removed 5 bases from V and 13 bases from J; junction bases left unmatched: 11. The CDR3 length is 12 residues. CDR3 amino acids: CSAETLAVGQFF. CDR3 sequence (DNA): TGCAGTGCTGAGACGCTAGCGGTGGGCCAGTTCTTC.

The V call is TRBV7-9, the J call TRBJ1-3, with D possibly TRBD1 on 5 matching bases. CDR1 and CDR2 (germline): SEHNR, FQNEAQ (reference sequence). V was cut by 1 base and J by 2 bases, with 6 bases left in between. CDR3 size: 14 residues. The CDR3 DNA sequence: TGTGCCAGCAGCTTAGGAGGGGCTGGAAACACCATATATTTT. It yields the protein CASSLGGAGNTIYF. The full variable domain, completed using reference TRBV7-9 and TRBJ1-3, is DTGVSQNPRHKITKRGQNVTFRCDPISEHNRLYWYRQTLGQGPEFLTYFQNEAQLEKSRLLSDRFSAERPKGSFSTLEIQRTEQGDSAMYLCASSLGGAGNTIYFGEGSWLTVV.

This clonotype was seen a handful of times. This chain links TRBV20-1 with TRBJ1-4, with D tentatively TRBD1 (5 bases). The CDR3 totals 13 residues. Between the trimmed V and J ends, which lost 6 bases and 8 bases, there was a span of 16 bases. CDR1 is DFQATT, CDR2 SNEGSKA, per germline (reference sequence). As DNA, the CDR3 is TGCAGTGCAAGCCAGGCGCCAGGGGAAAAACTGTTTTTT. Translating it yields CSASQAPGEKLFF.

The rearrangement links TRBV7-2 to TRBJ2-2; D is ambiguous. The CDR3 consists of 12 residues. Per the germline V gene, CDR1 is SGHTA and CDR2 is FQGNSA. V shed 1 base and J shed 8 bases, with 5 bases lying between them. The CDR3 protein is CASSLDHGELFF. DNA for the CDR3: TGTGCCAGCAGCTTAGATCATGGGGAGCTGTTTTTT. Complete variable domain (other parts from reference TRBV7-2 and TRBJ2-2): GAGVSQSPSNKVTEKGKDVELRCDPISGHTALYWYRQSLGQGLEFLIYFQGNSAPDKSGLPSDRFSAERTGGSVSTLTIQRTQQEDSAVYLCASSLDHGELFFGEGSRLTVL.

The V call is TRBV6-1, the J call TRBJ2-6; D gene unclear. Trimming left V 6 bases short and J 2 bases short, with 11 bases between. There are 15 residues in the CDR3. Per the germline V gene, CDR1 is MNHNS and CDR2 is SASEGT. The CDR3 DNA reads TGTGCCAGCAGCAAGGGTGGGACTGGGGCCAACGTCCTGACTTTC. The encoded protein is CASSKGGTGANVLTF.

V gene TRBV6-5 combines with J gene TRBJ2-3; D is perhaps TRBD1 or TRBD2 (5 bases each). Trimming pared 8 bases from V and 9 bases from J, leaving 15 bases between. The CDR3 runs 12 residues. CDR1 and CDR2 from the germline V gene are MNHEY and SVGAGI. In DNA form, the CDR3 reads TGTGCCAGCCTGGGGCCGACGGGGACGCAGTATTTT. Its protein product is CASLGPTGTQYF.

DNA of the CDR3: TGTGCCAGCAGCGGATTTCGGACTAGCGGGAGCTACAATGAGCAGTTCTTC. Its translation: CASSGFRTSGSYNEQFF. The chain joins TRBV5-6 to TRBJ2-1; 13 bases map to TRBD2. V lost 4 bases to trimming and J lost 3 bases; unmatched junction nucleotides: 7. The CDR3 has 17 amino acids. The germline gives CDR1 SGHDT, CDR2 YYEEEE.

This clonotype appeared many times. CDR3 sequence reads: CSAETGTGGYGYTF. The CDR3 nucleotides are TGCAGTGCGGAGACAGGGACGGGAGGCTATGGCTACACCTTC. J is TRBJ1-2 and V is TRBV20-1, with 7 bases lining up with TRBD1. CDR1 and CDR2 (germline): DFQATT, SNEGSKA (reference sequence). The CDR3 spans 14 residues. Trimming at V came to 6 bases and at J to 4 bases, leaving 11 bases not matched to a gene.

This clonotype has just a few counts. The chain links TRBV7-2 to TRBJ2-4, with D perhaps matching TRBD1 (5 bases). Germline V lookup: CDR1 SGHTA, CDR2 FQGNSA. V dropped 4 bases and J dropped 7 bases, with 14 bases sitting between them. CDR3 length equals 14 residues. As DNA, the CDR3 is TGTGCCAGCAGCTCCGGACATTTAAAGAACATTCAGTACTTC. Translating it yields CASSSGHLKNIQYF.

The chain recombines TRBV20-1 with TRBJ2-7; 9 nucleotides align to TRBD2. Germline V gives CDR1 DFQATT, CDR2 SNEGSKA (reference sequence). The CDR3 spans 13 residues. V dropped 4 bases and J dropped 4; count of bases not matched to a gene: 5. CDR3 sequence reads: CSAIAGVKYEQYF. The CDR3 coding sequence is TGCAGTGCTATAGCGGGAGTTAAGTACGAGCAGTACTTC.

This clonotype was counted between two and nine times. This chain connects TRBV6-5 to TRBJ1-1; D remains unclear. The CDR3 spans 12 residues. The ends were cut back, 4 bases at V and 10 bases at J, with 13 bases in the middle. CDR1 is MNHEY and CDR2 is SVGAGI in the germline V gene. The CDR3: CASSSWGRVAFF. In nucleotides, the CDR3 is TGTGCCAGCAGTTCCTGGGGTAGGGTAGCTTTCTTT.

This clonotype turned up a few times. The chain links TRBV14 to TRBJ2-5, with D tentatively TRBD1 (6 bases). Germline V gives CDR1 SGHDN, CDR2 FVKESK. The length of the CDR3 is 14 residues. Between the trimmed V and J ends, which lost 4 bases and 3 bases, there was a span of 12 bases. CDR3: CASSPRQVEETQYF. In nucleotides, the CDR3 is TGTGCCAGCAGCCCTAGACAGGTGGAAGAGACCCAGTACTTC.

This clonotype came up once. This rearrangement joins TRBV6-1 to TRBJ2-1; tentatively, D is TRBD2 (5 bases). Germline lookup yields CDR1 MNHNS and CDR2 SASEGT. The CDR3 runs 15 residues. V was trimmed by 7 bases and J by 4 bases, leaving 17 bases between them. The CDR3 loop is CASTTGAAGYNEQFF. DNA for the CDR3: TGTGCCAGCACCACTGGTGCGGCGGGTTACAATGAGCAGTTCTTC.

The chain combines TRBV12-3 or TRBV12-4 with TRBJ1-3; D gene unclear. V lost 7 bases and J 8 bases, leaving 12 bases between the germline ends. The CDR3 has 12 amino acids. CDR3 DNA: TGTGCCAGCACCGGCCACGGACACACCATATATTTT. Its translation is CASTGHGHTIYF.

The chain's CDR3 is CASTPRGTEAFF. CDR3 bases: TGCGCCAGCACCCCCCGGGGCACTGAAGCTTTCTTT. The chain employs TRBV10-2 and TRBJ1-1; D is unclear. This CDR3 has 12 residues. V was clipped by 7 bases and J by 4 bases, with 10 bases between them. Germline loops: CDR1 WSHSY, CDR2 SAAADI.

The V call is TRBV7-9, the J call TRBJ2-1; possibly TRBD2 for D (5 bases). The CDR3 spans 13 residues. Germline assignment: CDR1 SEHNR and CDR2 FQNEAQ (reference sequence). V was clipped by 1 base and J by 7 bases, with 8 bases between them. The CDR3: CASSLGTLNEQFF. CDR3 coding DNA: TGTGCCAGCAGCTTAGGGACTTTGAATGAGCAGTTCTTC. Complete variable domain (other parts from reference TRBV7-9 and TRBJ2-1): DTGVSQNPRHKITKRGQNVTFRCDPISEHNRLYWYRQTLGQGPEFLTYFQNEAQLEKSRLLSDRFSAERPKGSFSTLEIQRTEQGDSAMYLCASSLGTLNEQFFGPGTRLTVL.

This clonotype was counted only a few times. The chain employs TRBV3-1 and TRBJ2-3; D gene unclear. The CDR3 sequence is 14 residues long. Germline V gene data show CDR1 as LGHDT and CDR2 as YNNKEL (reference sequence). Trimming removed 0 bases at V and 4 bases at J, with 8 bases between. This CDR3 reads CASSQDLRPDTQYF. Here the CDR3 DNA reads TGTGCCAGCAGCCAAGATCTTCGGCCAGATACGCAGTATTTT.

The chain couples TRBV3-1 to TRBJ2-1; D could derive from TRBD1 or TRBD2 (5 bases each). CDR3 size: 18 residues. Germline-derived CDR1 and CDR2 are LGHDT and YNNKEL (reference sequence). The V end was cut by 3 bases, the J end by 8 bases, with 26 bases between. The CDR3 region has the DNA TGTGCCAGCAGCCACCAGGGAATACCGGGATCGAAGCGCCATGAGCAGTTCTTC. Translated, it gives CASSHQGIPGSKRHEQFF.

This clonotype was counted between two and nine times. The genes are TRBV20-1 and TRBJ2-2; 8 bases fit TRBD1. V dropped 1 base and J dropped 1; count of bases not matched to a gene: 5. The CDR3 loop spans 16 amino acids. Germline V gene lookup returns CDR1 DFQATT and CDR2 SNEGSKA (reference sequence). The CDR3 bases are TGCAGTGCTAGAGCCTCCGACAGGGGGAACACCGGGGAGCTGTTTTTT. Residues: CSARASDRGNTGELFF.